These T cell receptor beta chains were read from a single sample in a study of T cell responses to AZD1222 COVID-19 vaccine. The data were produced by immunoSEQ multiplex PCR, yet TCRdb's version contains in-frame clones alone and is incomplete. The sample has over 110,000 clones, roughly 90% seen once. The sample in question was peripheral blood, obtained 28 days after the second AZD1222 dose. The receptors stem from an adult who received the AZD1222 COVID-19 vaccine. The CDR3 runs from the conserved cysteine through the conserved F or W. D genes are given only for firm matches. Expanded clones get a size class; other rows say once, few or many, or leave the size out.

clone_size,cdr3_length,d_call,j_call,v_call,cdr3_aa,cdr3_nt
once,17,-,TRBJ1-6,TRBV6-2/TRBV6-3,CASSRPGQSSYNSPLHF,TGTGCCAGCAGCAGACCTGGACAAAGCTCCTATAATTCACCCCTCCACTTT
-,17,TRBD2,TRBJ2-7,TRBV23-1,CASSQPRLAGERYEQYF,TGCGCCAGCAGTCAACCCCGTCTAGCGGGAGAGCGGTACGAGCAGTACTTC
-,15,-,TRBJ2-1,TRBV7-2,CASSSRPSLNNEQFF,TGTGCCAGCAGCTCGCGGCCCTCCTTGAACAATGAGCAGTTCTTC
-,14,-,TRBJ2-3,TRBV27,CASSFVGKGDTQYF,TGTGCCAGCAGTTTTGTAGGCAAGGGGGATACGCAGTATTTT
-,16,TRBD2,TRBJ2-1,TRBV9,CASSPWTSGGADEQFF,TGTGCCAGCAGCCCATGGACTAGCGGGGGGGCCGATGAGCAGTTCTTC
-,13,-,TRBJ1-3,TRBV5-8,CATLWRSGNTIYF,TGTGCCACCCTTTGGCGGTCTGGAAACACCATATATTTT
-,14,-,TRBJ1-1,TRBV7-9,CASSLDTVGAEAFF,TGTGCCAGCAGCTTAGACACGGTGGGTGCTGAAGCTTTCTTT
-,16,-,TRBJ2-7,TRBV21-1,CASSTSNQGATYEQYF,TGTGCCAGCAGCACCTCCAATCAGGGGGCGACCTACGAGCAGTACTTC
-,12,-,TRBJ1-1,TRBV6-5,CASGLRNTEAFF,TGTGCCAGCGGACTGAGAAACACTGAAGCTTTCTTT
-,14,-,TRBJ2-3,TRBV10-2,CASSESGGEDTQYF,TGCGCCAGCAGTGAGTCAGGGGGAGAAGATACGCAGTATTTT
-,13,-,TRBJ1-2,TRBV12-3/TRBV12-4,CASSLIRNYGYTF,TGTGCCAGCAGTTTGATCCGGAACTATGGCTACACCTTC
once,15,TRBD2,TRBJ2-3,TRBV6-6,CASSPGTSGKDTQYF,TGTGCCAGCAGCCCAGGGACTAGCGGGAAAGATACGCAGTATTTT
-,15,-,TRBJ1-3,TRBV5-1,CASSGGTHSGNTIYF,TGCGCCAGCAGCGGGGGTACGCACTCTGGAAACACCATATATTTT
-,17,-,TRBJ2-3,TRBV5-1,CASSSGGRTGRPDTQYF,TGCGCCAGCAGCTCGGGGGGCAGAACGGGCAGGCCAGATACGCAGTATTTT
once,13,-,TRBJ2-1,TRBV3-1/TRBV3-2,CASSQRQENEQFF,TGTGCCAGCAGCCAAAGACAGGAGAATGAGCAGTTCTTC
-,15,TRBD1,TRBJ1-2,TRBV9,CASSAIGVGGSGYTF,TGTGCCAGCAGCGCCATAGGGGTAGGGGGCAGTGGCTACACCTTC
-,14,-,TRBJ1-2,TRBV6-5,CASSYQVPNYGYTF,TGTGCCAGCAGTTACCAAGTGCCCAACTATGGCTACACCTTC
-,18,-,TRBJ1-3,TRBV11-2,CASSSEIRLALAGNTIYF,TGTGCCAGCAGCTCCGAGATCCGCCTTGCCCTCGCTGGAAACACCATATATTTT
-,15,-,TRBJ1-2,TRBV4-1,CASSQAPGENYGYTF,TGCGCCAGCAGCCAAGCGCCAGGGGAAAACTATGGCTACACCTTC
-,15,TRBD1,TRBJ2-2,TRBV11-2,CASSPRQGNAGELFF,TGTGCCAGCAGTCCCCGACAGGGGAACGCCGGGGAGCTGTTTTTT
-,14,-,TRBJ1-1,TRBV7-8,CASSRLTGNTEAFF,TGTGCCAGCAGCAGATTGACAGGTAATACTGAAGCTTTCTTT
-,15,-,TRBJ2-3,TRBV5-1,CASSLDGTTTDTQYF,TGCGCCAGCAGCTTGGACGGGACCACCACAGATACGCAGTATTTT
-,14,-,TRBJ1-6,TRBV5-4,CASSLRLGDSPLHF,TGTGCCAGCAGCTTGCGGTTGGGAGATTCACCCCTCCACTTT
-,13,TRBD1,TRBJ1-1,TRBV5-1,CASSLGQYTEAFF,TGCGCCAGCAGCCTGGGACAGTACACTGAAGCTTTCTTT
-,12,-,TRBJ2-1,TRBV19,CASRAGYNEQFF,TGTGCCAGTAGAGCCGGGTACAATGAGCAGTTCTTC
-,12,-,TRBJ2-3,TRBV30,CAWSGQLDTQYF,TGTGCCTGGAGTGGACAGCTAGATACGCAGTATTTT
-,14,TRBD1,TRBJ2-1,TRBV30,CAWNSGQGHNEQFF,TGTGCCTGGAACTCCGGACAGGGTCACAATGAGCAGTTCTTC
-,13,-,TRBJ1-6,TRBV11-2,CASSRSGNSPLHF,TGTGCCAGCAGCCGGTCGGGAAATTCACCCCTCCACTTT
-,12,-,TRBJ1-6,TRBV23-1,CASPPGSSPLHF,TGCGCCAGCCCACCGGGGAGTTCACCCCTCCACTTT
-,15,-,TRBJ1-5,TRBV30,CACQANKGGNQPQHF,TGTGCCTGCCAGGCAAACAAGGGGGGCAATCAGCCCCAGCATTTT
few,18,TRBD1,TRBJ2-3,TRBV11-2,CASSPATGGLVSTDTQYF,TGTGCCAGCAGCCCGGCGACAGGGGGCCTGGTGAGCACAGATACGCAGTATTTT
-,17,-,TRBJ1-1,TRBV18,CASSPKALRSWGGKAFF,TGTGCCAGCTCACCGAAGGCGCTACGGTCTTGGGGGGGGAAAGCTTTCTTT
-,17,-,TRBJ1-3,TRBV4-2,CASSQAVWQDRGNTIYF,TGTGCCAGCAGCCAAGCCGTCTGGCAGGATCGTGGAAACACCATATATTTT
once,16,TRBD2,TRBJ2-2,TRBV28,CASRIGTSGARRELFF,TGTGCCAGCAGAATAGGGACTAGCGGAGCCAGGAGGGAGCTGTTTTTT
-,15,TRBD2,TRBJ2-1,TRBV11-3,CASSLGGRAEDEQFF,TGTGCCAGCAGCTTAGGCGGGAGGGCCGAGGATGAGCAGTTCTTC
-,15,-,TRBJ2-6,TRBV7-9,CASSLKGNTANVLTF,TGTGCCAGCAGCTTAAAGGGTAATACAGCCAACGTCCTGACTTTC
-,15,TRBD1,TRBJ1-5,TRBV6-5,CASREGQGLNQPQHF,TGTGCCAGCAGGGAGGGACAGGGGCTTAATCAGCCCCAGCATTTT
-,14,TRBD2,TRBJ2-7,TRBV28,CASTFSGRTYEQYF,TGTGCCAGCACCTTTAGCGGGAGGACCTACGAGCAGTACTTC
once,15,TRBD2,TRBJ2-1,TRBV5-1,CASRRTSGSYNEQFF,TGCGCCAGCCGGCGGACTAGCGGGAGTTACAATGAGCAGTTCTTC
-,16,TRBD2,TRBJ2-1,TRBV18,CASSPSGSGSYNEQFF,TGTGCCAGCTCACCGAGCGGGAGTGGGTCCTACAATGAGCAGTTCTTC
-,15,-,TRBJ1-5,TRBV27,CASSLSLNNNQPQHF,TGTGCCAGCAGTTTATCCCTAAACAACAATCAGCCCCAGCATTTT
-,14,-,TRBJ1-4,TRBV7-2,CASSLGGQGRELFF,TGTGCCAGCAGCTTAGGAGGGCAGGGACGAGAACTGTTTTTT
-,16,-,TRBJ1-1,TRBV13,CASSLVAGPLNTEAFF,TGTGCCAGCAGCTTAGTCGCAGGACCACTGAACACTGAAGCTTTCTTT
-,16,-,TRBJ2-2,TRBV7-9,CASSLGNSDNTGELFF,TGTGCCAGCAGCTTAGGGAATAGCGACAACACCGGGGAGCTGTTTTTT
-,15,-,TRBJ1-5,TRBV28,CASSLRSGWNQPQHF,TGTGCCAGCAGTTTAAGGTCAGGGTGGAATCAGCCCCAGCATTTT